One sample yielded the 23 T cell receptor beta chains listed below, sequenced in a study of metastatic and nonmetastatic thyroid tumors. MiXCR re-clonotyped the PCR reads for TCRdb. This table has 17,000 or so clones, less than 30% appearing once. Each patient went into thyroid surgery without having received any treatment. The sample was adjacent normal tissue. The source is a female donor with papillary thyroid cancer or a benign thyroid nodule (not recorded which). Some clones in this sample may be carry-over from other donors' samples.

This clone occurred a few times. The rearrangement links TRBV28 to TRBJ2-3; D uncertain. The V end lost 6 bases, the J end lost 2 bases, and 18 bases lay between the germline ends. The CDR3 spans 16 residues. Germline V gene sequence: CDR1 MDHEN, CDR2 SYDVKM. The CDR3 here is CASSQGASRNTDTQYF. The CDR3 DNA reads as TGTGCCAGCAGCCAAGGAGCGTCGCGAAACACAGATACGCAGTATTTT.

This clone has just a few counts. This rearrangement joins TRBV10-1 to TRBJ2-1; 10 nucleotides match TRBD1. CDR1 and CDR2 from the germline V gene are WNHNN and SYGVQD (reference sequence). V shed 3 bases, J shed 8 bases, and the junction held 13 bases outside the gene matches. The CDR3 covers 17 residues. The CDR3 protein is CASSEVGGQGSPDEQFF. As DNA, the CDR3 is TGCGCCAGCAGTGAAGTAGGGGGACAGGGGAGCCCCGATGAGCAGTTCTTC.

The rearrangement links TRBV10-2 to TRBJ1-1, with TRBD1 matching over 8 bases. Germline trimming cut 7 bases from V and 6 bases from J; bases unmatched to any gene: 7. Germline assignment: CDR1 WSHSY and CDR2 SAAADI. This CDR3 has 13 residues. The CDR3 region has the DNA TGCGCCAGCACCAAAACAGGGGGGCCTGAAGCTTTCTTT. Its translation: CASTKTGGPEAFF.

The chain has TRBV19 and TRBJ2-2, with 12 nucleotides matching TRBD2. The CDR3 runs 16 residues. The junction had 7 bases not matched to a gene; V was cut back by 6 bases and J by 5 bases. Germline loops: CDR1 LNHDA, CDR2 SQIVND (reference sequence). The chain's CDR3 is CASRAGLAGGTGELFF. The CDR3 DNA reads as TGTGCCAGTAGGGCTGGGCTAGCGGGAGGGACCGGGGAGCTGTTTTTT.

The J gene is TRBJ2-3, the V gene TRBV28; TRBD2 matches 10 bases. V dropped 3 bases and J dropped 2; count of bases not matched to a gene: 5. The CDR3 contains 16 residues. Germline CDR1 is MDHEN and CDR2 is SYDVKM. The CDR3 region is CASSFSGTSATDTQYF. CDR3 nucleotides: TGTGCCAGCAGTTTTTCCGGGACTAGCGCCACAGATACGCAGTATTTT.

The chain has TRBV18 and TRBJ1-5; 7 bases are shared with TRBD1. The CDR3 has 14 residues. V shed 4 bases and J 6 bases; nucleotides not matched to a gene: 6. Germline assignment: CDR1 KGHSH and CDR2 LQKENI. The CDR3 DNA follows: TGTGCCAGCTCACTCAACAGGGGAACTCAGCCCCAGCATTTT. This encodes CASSLNRGTQPQHF.

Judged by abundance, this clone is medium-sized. The CDR3 is CASSLRTSGSSYEQYF. As DNA, the CDR3 is TGTGCCAGCAGCCTTCGGACTAGCGGGAGTTCCTACGAGCAGTACTTC. The chain carries TRBV7-8 and TRBJ2-7; 13 bases align to TRBD2. The germline CDR1 and CDR2 sequences are SGHVS and FQNEAQ. The junction had 5 bases not matched to a gene; V was cut back by 5 bases and J by 1 base. The CDR3 contains 16 residues.

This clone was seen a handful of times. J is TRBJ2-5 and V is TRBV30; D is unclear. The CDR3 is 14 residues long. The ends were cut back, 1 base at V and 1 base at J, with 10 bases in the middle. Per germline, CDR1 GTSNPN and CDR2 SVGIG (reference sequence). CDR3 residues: CAWSDLGSQETQYF. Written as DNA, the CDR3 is TGTGCCTGGAGTGATTTGGGGTCCCAAGAGACCCAGTACTTC.

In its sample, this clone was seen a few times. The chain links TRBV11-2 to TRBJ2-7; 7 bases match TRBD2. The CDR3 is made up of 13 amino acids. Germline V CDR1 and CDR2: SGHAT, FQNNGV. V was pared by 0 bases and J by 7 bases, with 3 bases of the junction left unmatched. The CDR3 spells CASSLEPAGEQYF. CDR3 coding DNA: TGTGCCAGCAGCTTAGAGCCAGCGGGGGAGCAGTACTTC.

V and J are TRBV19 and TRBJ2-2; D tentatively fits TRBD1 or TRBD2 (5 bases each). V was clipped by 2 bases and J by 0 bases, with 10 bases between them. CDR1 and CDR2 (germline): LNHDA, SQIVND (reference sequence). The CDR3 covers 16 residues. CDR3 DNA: TGTGCCAGTAGTATACCGTGGGGGACGAACACCGGGGAGCTGTTTTTT. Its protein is CASSIPWGTNTGELFF.

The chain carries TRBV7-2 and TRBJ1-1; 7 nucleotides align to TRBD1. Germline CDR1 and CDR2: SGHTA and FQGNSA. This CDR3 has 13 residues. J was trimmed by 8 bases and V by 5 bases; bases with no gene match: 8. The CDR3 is CASSVQGSPEAFF. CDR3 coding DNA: TGTGCCAGCAGCGTACAGGGGTCCCCCGAAGCTTTCTTT.

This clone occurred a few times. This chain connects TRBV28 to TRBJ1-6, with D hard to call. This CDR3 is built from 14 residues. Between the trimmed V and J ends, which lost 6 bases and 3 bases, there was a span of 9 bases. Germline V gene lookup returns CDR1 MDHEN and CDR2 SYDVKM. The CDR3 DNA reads TGTGCCAGCAGCGTGGGATTCTATAATTCACCCCTCCACTTT. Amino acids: CASSVGFYNSPLHF.

This chain's CDR3 is CASSKGLAVSTDTQYF. The CDR3 nucleotides are TGTGCCAGCAGCAAGGGACTAGCAGTAAGCACAGATACGCAGTATTTT. The J gene is TRBJ2-3, the V gene TRBV11-3; 9 bases align to TRBD2. The CDR3 covers 16 residues. The V and J ends lost 5 bases and 0 bases, in that order; junction bases with no gene match: 6. Germline V lookup: CDR1 SGHNT, CDR2 YENEEA.

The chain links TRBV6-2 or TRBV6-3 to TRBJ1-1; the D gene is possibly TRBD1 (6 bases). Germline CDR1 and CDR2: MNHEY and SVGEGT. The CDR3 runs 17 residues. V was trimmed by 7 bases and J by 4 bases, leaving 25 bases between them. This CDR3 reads CASMIHQGREFGTEAFF. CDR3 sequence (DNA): TGTGCCAGCATGATCCATCAGGGGAGAGAGTTCGGCACTGAAGCTTTCTTT.

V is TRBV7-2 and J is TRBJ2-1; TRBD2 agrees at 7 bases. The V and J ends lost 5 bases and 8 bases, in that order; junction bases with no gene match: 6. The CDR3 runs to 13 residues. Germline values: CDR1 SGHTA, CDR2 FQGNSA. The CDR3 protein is CASSQPSGDEQFF. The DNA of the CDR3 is TGTGCCAGCAGCCAACCCAGCGGGGATGAGCAGTTCTTC. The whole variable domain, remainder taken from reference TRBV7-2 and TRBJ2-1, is GAGVSQSPSNKVTEKGKDVELRCDPISGHTALYWYRQSLGQGLEFLIYFQGNSAPDKSGLPSDRFSAERTGGSVSTLTIQRTQQEDSAVYLCASSQPSGDEQFFGPGTRLTVL.

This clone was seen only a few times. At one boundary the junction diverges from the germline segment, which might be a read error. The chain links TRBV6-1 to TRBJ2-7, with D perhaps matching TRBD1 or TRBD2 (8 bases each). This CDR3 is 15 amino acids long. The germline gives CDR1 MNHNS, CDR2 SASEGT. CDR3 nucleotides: TGTGCCAGCAGGGCGGGGGGACAGGTCTCCTACGAGCATTACTTC. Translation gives CASRAGGQVSYEHYF.

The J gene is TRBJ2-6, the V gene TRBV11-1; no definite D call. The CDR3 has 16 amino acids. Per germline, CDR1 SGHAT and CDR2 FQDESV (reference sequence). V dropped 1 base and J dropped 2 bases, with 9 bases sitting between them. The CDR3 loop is CASSLGTATGANVLTF. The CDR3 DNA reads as TGTGCCAGCAGCTTAGGAACGGCCACTGGGGCCAACGTCCTGACTTTC.

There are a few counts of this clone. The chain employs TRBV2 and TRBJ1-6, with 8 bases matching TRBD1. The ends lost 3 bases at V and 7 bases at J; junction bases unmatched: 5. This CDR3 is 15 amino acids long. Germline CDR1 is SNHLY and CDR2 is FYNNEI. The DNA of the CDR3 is TGTGCCAGCAGTGAGAGGCAGGGGGCGAATTCACCCCTCCACTTT. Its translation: CASSERQGANSPLHF. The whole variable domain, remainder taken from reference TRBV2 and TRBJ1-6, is EPEVTQTPSHQVTQMGQEVILRCVPISNHLYFYWYRQILGQKVEFLVSFYNNEISEKSEIFDDQFSVERPDGSNFTLKIRSTKLEDSAMYFCASSERQGANSPLHFGNGTRLTVT.

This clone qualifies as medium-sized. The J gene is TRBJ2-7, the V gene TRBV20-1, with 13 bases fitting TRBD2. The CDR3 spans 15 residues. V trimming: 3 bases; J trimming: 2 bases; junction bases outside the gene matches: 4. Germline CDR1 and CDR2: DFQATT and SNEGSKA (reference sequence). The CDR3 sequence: CSASLGLAGAYEQYF. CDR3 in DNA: TGCAGTGCTAGCCTCGGACTAGCGGGGGCCTACGAGCAGTACTTC.

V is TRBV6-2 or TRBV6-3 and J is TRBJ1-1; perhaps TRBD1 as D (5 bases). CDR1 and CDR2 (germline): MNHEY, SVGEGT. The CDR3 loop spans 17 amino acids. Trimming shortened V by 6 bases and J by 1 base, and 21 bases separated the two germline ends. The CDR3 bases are TGTGCCAGCAGCACCTACGGGAGCTACAGGTCGAACACTGAAGCTTTCTTT. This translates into CASSTYGSYRSNTEAFF.

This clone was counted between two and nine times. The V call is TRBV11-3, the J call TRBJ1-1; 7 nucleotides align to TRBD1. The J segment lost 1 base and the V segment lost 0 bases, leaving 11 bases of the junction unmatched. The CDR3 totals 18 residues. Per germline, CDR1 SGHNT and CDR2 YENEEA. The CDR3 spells CASSLEGQGDYRNTEAFF. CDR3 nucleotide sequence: TGTGCCAGCAGCTTAGAGGGGCAGGGGGATTATAGGAACACTGAAGCTTTCTTT. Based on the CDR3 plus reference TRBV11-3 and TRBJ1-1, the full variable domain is EAGVVQSPRYKIIEKKQPVAFWCNPISGHNTLYWYLQNLGQGPELLIRYENEEAVDDSQLPKDRFSAERLKGVDSTLKIQPAELGDSAVYLCASSLEGQGDYRNTEAFFGQGTRLTVV.

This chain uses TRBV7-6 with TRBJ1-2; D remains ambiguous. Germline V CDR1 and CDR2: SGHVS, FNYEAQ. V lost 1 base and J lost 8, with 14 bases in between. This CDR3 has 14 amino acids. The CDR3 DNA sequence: TGTGCCAGCAGCTTAGAAACAAACTCTGGGGGCTACACCTTC. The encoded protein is CASSLETNSGGYTF.

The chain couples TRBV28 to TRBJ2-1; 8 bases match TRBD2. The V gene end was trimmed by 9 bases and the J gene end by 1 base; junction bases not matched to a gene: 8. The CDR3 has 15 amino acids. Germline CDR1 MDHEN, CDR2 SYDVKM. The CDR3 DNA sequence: TGTGCCAGTCTGACTAGCGTGCTGTCCTACAATGAGCAGTTCTTC. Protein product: CASLTSVLSYNEQFF.